These 17 T cell receptor beta chains were sequenced from one sample in a study of OX40 agonist ivuxolimab in advanced cancers. Sequencing was performed with immunoSEQ multiplex PCR; in TCRdb, only in-frame clones are kept and a portion is missing. The sample consists of about 77,000 clones, 85% of them appearing once. This specimen was CD4+ or CD8+ T cells sorted from blood, taken in a trial of the OX40 agonist ivuxolimab. Receptors were obtained from an adult with an advanced solid tumor such as melanoma, head and neck, liver or kidney cancer.

The chain employs TRBV5-1 and TRBJ2-2; the D is unclear. Germline V lookup: CDR1 SGHRS, CDR2 YFSETQ. Trimming stripped 4 bases from V and 5 bases from J, with 9 bases between. The CDR3 has 13 residues. CDR3 sequence (DNA): TGCGCCAGCAGCACGCAGGTAACCGGGGAGCTGTTTTTT. Residues: CASSTQVTGELFF. Together with reference TRBV5-1 and TRBJ2-2, the CDR3 gives the full variable domain: KAGVTQTPRYLIKTRGQQVTLSCSPISGHRSVSWYQQTPGQGLQFLFEYFSETQRNKGNFPGRFSGRQFSNSRSEMNVSTLELGDSALYLCASSTQVTGELFFGEGSRLTVL.

The CDR3 region has the DNA TGTGCCAGCAGCTGGGGAGATGGGAACACAGATACGCAGTATTTT. Translated: CASSWGDGNTDTQYF. The rearrangement links TRBV28 to TRBJ2-3; D is possibly TRBD2 (5 bases). The CDR3 extends over 15 amino acids. The V gene's germline CDR1 is MDHEN and CDR2 SYDVKM. The V gene lost 6 bases and the J gene lost 2 bases, with 15 bases spanning the gap.

This chain uses TRBV6-5 with TRBJ2-3; no reliable D call. Per germline, CDR1 MNHEY and CDR2 SVGAGI. The V and J ends lost 8 bases and 1 base respectively, with 4 bases between them. The CDR3 runs to 11 residues. CDR3 loop: CASRRTDTQYF. CDR3 in DNA: TGTGCCAGCCGGCGCACAGATACGCAGTATTTT.

V gene TRBV6-6 combines with J gene TRBJ2-7; D remains ambiguous. The CDR3 runs to 12 residues. V shed 2 bases and J shed 3 bases, with 5 bases lying between them. Germline V CDR1 and CDR2: MNHNY, SVGAGI (reference sequence). Written as DNA, the CDR3 is TGTGCCAGCAGTTACAGGATCTACGAGCAGTACTTC. As protein: CASSYRIYEQYF.

CDR3 sequence reads: CASSIARGSDTQYF. CDR3 nucleotides: TGTGCCAGTAGTATAGCCAGGGGGAGCGATACGCAGTATTTT. The chain combines TRBV19 with TRBJ2-3, with TRBD1 identical over 7 bases. The germline gives CDR1 LNHDA, CDR2 SQIVND (reference sequence). CDR3 length equals 14 residues. J was trimmed by 6 bases and V by 1 base; bases with no gene match: 4.

This chain connects TRBV6-5 to TRBJ1-5; maybe TRBD1 (5 bases). V was shortened by 2 bases and J by 5 bases, with 13 bases between the two germline ends. CDR3 length: 15 amino acids. CDR1 MNHEY and CDR2 SVGAGI come from the germline V gene. CDR3 DNA sequence: TGTGCCAGCAGTTACCTCAGGGTAGAAGATCAGCCCCAGCATTTT. It is translated as CASSYLRVEDQPQHF.

The rearrangement links TRBV28 to TRBJ2-7, with D perhaps assigned TRBD1 or TRBD2 (6 bases each). V shed 7 bases and J shed 2 bases, with 18 bases lying between them. This CDR3 comprises 15 residues. Germline CDR1 reads MDHEN; CDR2 reads SYDVKM. The DNA for the CDR3 is TGTGCCAGCATTGAACAGGGCGGGGTCCCCTACGAGCAGTACTTC. Translating gives CASIEQGGVPYEQYF.

This chain links TRBV9 with TRBJ2-3; tentatively, D is TRBD2 (7 bases). Looked up from germline, CDR1 is SGDLS and CDR2 is YYNGEE. CDR3 length equals 12 residues. Trimming pared 6 bases from V and 8 bases from J, leaving 13 bases between. CDR3 loop: CASIRGAGTQYF. In DNA, the CDR3 is TGTGCCAGCATCCGGGGGGCGGGTACGCAGTATTTT.

V is TRBV30 and J is TRBJ2-5; D may be TRBD1 (6 bases). V dropped 5 bases and J dropped 2 bases, with 9 bases sitting between them. CDR1 and CDR2 (germline): GTSNPN, SVGIG (reference sequence). The CDR3 totals 12 residues. The CDR3 sequence: CAWDRRQETQYF. CDR3 sequence (DNA): TGTGCCTGGGACAGGCGACAAGAGACCCAGTACTTC.

The chain recombines TRBV5-1 with TRBJ1-2, with D perhaps matching TRBD1 (5 bases). With 0 bases removed from V and 0 bases from J, the gap between germline ends came to 15 bases. Germline CDR1 and CDR2: SGHRS and YFSETQ. The CDR3 covers 17 residues. CDR3 sequence (DNA): TGCGCCAGCAGCTTGGGGGGAACAGGCCTAGCTAACTATGGCTACACCTTC. Translated, it gives CASSLGGTGLANYGYTF. Using reference TRBV5-1 and TRBJ1-2 for the parts outside the CDR3, the full variable domain is KAGVTQTPRYLIKTRGQQVTLSCSPISGHRSVSWYQQTPGQGLQFLFEYFSETQRNKGNFPGRFSGRQFSNSRSEMNVSTLELGDSALYLCASSLGGTGLANYGYTFGSGTRLTVV.

This clone appeared a few times. The V and J genes are TRBV15 and TRBJ2-2, with 8 nucleotides matching TRBD1. The CDR3 length is 16 residues. CDR1 is LNHNV, CDR2 YYDKDF, per germline (reference sequence). V lost 3 bases to trimming and J lost 3 bases; unmatched junction nucleotides: 6. For the CDR3, the DNA is TGTGCCACCAGCAGGGACAGGGCAGAGGACACCGGGGAGCTGTTTTTT. It codes for CATSRDRAEDTGELFF. Together with reference TRBV15 and TRBJ2-2, the CDR3 gives the full variable domain: DAMVIQNPRYQVTQFGKPVTLSCSQTLNHNVMYWYQQKSSQAPKLLFHYYDKDFNNEADTPDNFQSRRPNTSFCFLDIRSPGLGDTAMYLCATSRDRAEDTGELFFGEGSRLTVL.

This clone was seen a single time. V is TRBV15 and J is TRBJ2-5; 13 nucleotides line up with TRBD2. Germline V gene lookup returns CDR1 LNHNV and CDR2 YYDKDF (reference sequence). The ends lost 3 bases at V and 5 bases at J; junction bases unmatched: 6. This CDR3 region has 16 residues. The CDR3 nucleotides read TGTGCCACCAGCAGGACTAGCGGGGGGCGGTGGGAGACCCAGTACTTC. Residues: CATSRTSGGRWETQYF.

The chain employs TRBV6-5 and TRBJ1-2; maybe TRBD1 (6 bases). Germline CDR1 reads MNHEY; CDR2 reads SVGAGI. V was clipped by 0 bases and J by 6 bases, with 14 bases between them. The CDR3 length is 15 residues. Here the CDR3 DNA reads TGTGCCAGCAGTTACTCCTTCAGGGGAGCGGATGGCTACACCTTC. As protein: CASSYSFRGADGYTF.

This rearrangement joins TRBV18 to TRBJ2-5; tentative D call: TRBD1 (6 bases). Trimming took 3 bases from V and 5 from J, leaving 13 bases between them. The CDR3 consists of 14 residues. CDR1 and CDR2 (germline): KGHSH, LQKENI. CDR3 sequence: CASSPTGFGETQYF. The CDR3 DNA reads TGTGCCAGCTCACCTACAGGGTTTGGCGAGACCCAGTACTTC.

The V and J genes are TRBV6-4 and TRBJ2-3; TRBD2 agrees at 9 bases. Germline CDR1 MRHNA, CDR2 SNTAGT. Trimming removed 0 bases from V and 7 bases from J; junction bases left unmatched: 5. The CDR3 runs 15 residues. This CDR3 is CASSDSGSGSYTQYF. Here the CDR3 DNA reads TGTGCCAGCAGTGACTCGGGTAGCGGGAGTTATACGCAGTATTTT.

The chain is built from TRBV5-4 and TRBJ2-7, with 11 bases that match TRBD2. CDR1 and CDR2 (germline): SGHNT, YYREEE (reference sequence). The CDR3 is made up of 17 amino acids. With V trimmed by 2 bases and J by 3 bases, 10 bases remained unmatched. The CDR3: CASSLGSLAGGVYEQYF. DNA of the CDR3: TGTGCCAGCAGCTTAGGATCCCTAGCGGGAGGCGTCTACGAGCAGTACTTC.

The V gene is TRBV9, the J gene TRBJ1-2; the D gene is possibly TRBD1 (5 bases). The CDR3 has 16 amino acids. The V gene lost 2 bases and the J gene lost 1 base, with 15 bases spanning the gap. CDR1 and CDR2 (germline): SGDLS, YYNGEE. CDR3 nucleotide sequence: TGTGCCAGCAGCGTCAGTCAGGGCGCGGGTAACTATGGCTACACCTTC. This translates into CASSVSQGAGNYGYTF. The entire variable domain, with the rest obtained from reference TRBV9 and TRBJ1-2, is as follows: DSGVTQTPKHLITATGQRVTLRCSPRSGDLSVYWYQQSLDQGLQFLIQYYNGEERAKGNILERFSAQQFPDLHSELNLSSLELGDSALYFCASSVSQGAGNYGYTFGSGTRLTVV.